What follows are 8 T cell receptor beta chains derived from one specimen sequenced in a study of T cells in Graves' hyperthyroidism and ophthalmopathy. TCR beta CDR3 sequences were amplified from RNA transcripts. Initially, a first-round RT-PCR of the TCR CDR3 employed the HTBI primer set. TCRdb re-derived calls from the multiplex PCR reads in MiXCR, one entry per CDR3 protein. The table includes hundreds of thousands of distinct CDR3 sequences, under 20% detected once. Input material: blood. The receptors were sampled from a woman under 30 with Graves' ophthalmopathy.

This clonotype has at least ten counts. The gene calls are TRBV12-3 or TRBV12-4 and TRBJ2-3; 11 nucleotides line up with TRBD2. V shed 4 bases and J 5 bases; nucleotides not matched to a gene: 5. The CDR3 has 15 residues. This CDR3 is CASSSTSGIRDTQYF. The CDR3 DNA reads TGTGCCAGCAGTTCGACTAGCGGGATCAGAGATACGCAGTATTTT.

This clonotype was seen a few times. One base away lies a much larger clone, so this may be a sequencing read error. The V gene is TRBV2, the J gene TRBJ1-2; D remains unclear. Trimming shortened V by 3 bases and J by 4 bases, and 15 bases separated the two germline ends. The CDR3 runs to 15 residues. Looked up from germline, CDR1 is SNHLY and CDR2 is FYNNEI. CDR3 nucleotides: TGTGCCAGCAGTGATCAAGGGAATGGTCCCTATGGCTACACCTTC. It is translated as CASSDQGNGPYGYTF.

This clonotype was observed many times. J is TRBJ2-5 and V is TRBV13; 14 bases are a match to TRBD2. J gave up 4 bases and V 5 bases, and 15 bases lay outside the gene matches. Germline V gene sequence: CDR1 PRHDT, CDR2 FYEKMQ (reference sequence). The CDR3 is 19 residues long. The CDR3 coding sequence is TGTGCCAGCAGCACCGGACTAGCGGGGGGATCGGAGGGCGTAGAGACCCAGTACTTC. It translates to CASSTGLAGGSEGVETQYF. The complete variable domain, with remaining parts taken from reference TRBV13 and TRBJ2-5, reads AAGVIQSPRHLIKEKRETATLKCYPIPRHDTVYWYQQGPGQDPQFLISFYEKMQSDKGSIPDRFSAQQFSDYHSELNMSSLELGDSALYFCASSTGLAGGSEGVETQYFGPGTRLLVL.

This clonotype has a single count. The CDR3 coding sequence is TGTGCCAGTAGTATCGGCAGGGTTCAGCCCCAGCATTTT. Its protein is CASSIGRVQPQHF. This chain joins TRBV19 and TRBJ1-5, with TRBD1 as a possible D gene (5 bases). Germline V gene lookup returns CDR1 LNHDA and CDR2 SQIVND (reference sequence). Trimming removed 3 bases from V and 6 bases from J, with 9 bases in between. The CDR3 is 13 amino acids.

This clonotype appeared a single time. One end of the junction varies from germline; a read error may be responsible. The rearrangement joins TRBV9 to TRBJ1-2, with D perhaps matching TRBD1 (5 bases). This CDR3 region has 14 residues. Germline loops: CDR1 SGDLS, CDR2 YYNGEE. In DNA, the CDR3 is TGTGCCAGCAGCGCCGGCCAGGGTGTCTATAGCTACACCTTC. This sequence encodes CASSAGQGVYSYTF. Looking up the rest from reference TRBV9 and TRBJ1-2 gives the full variable domain: DSGVTQTPKHLITATGQRVTLRCSPRSGDLSVYWYQQSLDQGLQFLIQYYNGEERAKGNILERFSAQQFPDLHSELNLSSLELGDSALYFCASSAGQGVYSYTFGSGTRLTVV.

On this clonotype itself: Given a much more abundant clone one base away, this may be a read error. This sequence joins TRBV7-2 and TRBJ1-6; no firm D call. Germline CDR1 is SGHTA and CDR2 is FQGNSA. The CDR3 totals 15 residues. CDR3 amino acids: CASSPLPTGNSPPHF. DNA for the CDR3: TGTGCCAGCAGTCCCCTCCCGACTGGAAATTCACCCCCCCACTTT.

This clonotype was recorded many times. The chain has TRBV29-1 and TRBJ2-7, with unresolved D. Trimming removed 7 bases from V and 7 bases from J, with 14 bases in between. The V gene's germline CDR1 is SQVTM and CDR2 ANQGSEA. The CDR3 runs to 11 residues. As DNA, the CDR3 is TGCAGCGCTGTCGGTCCGGCTGAGCAGTACTTC. Translated: CSAVGPAEQYF.

V gene TRBV12-3 or TRBV12-4 combines with J gene TRBJ2-1; D is perhaps TRBD2 (6 bases). V lost 3 bases to trimming and J lost 2 bases, with 11 bases between them. CDR3 length: 15 residues. The CDR3 region has the DNA TGTGCCAGCAGTTTCTTCGGGAGAGCCTACAATGAGCAGTTCTTC. The encoded protein is CASSFFGRAYNEQFF.